This T cell receptor (beta chain) was observed in a study of blood T cells in healthy people across ages (dated by TCRdb to the mid-2010s). With regard to the full study: Template switching captured roughly one uniquely barcoded TCR beta cDNA molecule per two T cells in model experiments. The study analyzed two additional independent replicas of 1 million unique cDNA reads from the same blood draw for two donors, one aged 18 to 30 and one aged 80 or older. The donors were divided into four age groups: young (average around 15 years), middle-aged (roughly 42), aged (approximately 62) and long-lived (around 87). Age-related changes in TCR beta repertoire diversity were measured in the study by deep sequencing normalized with unique cDNA molecular identifiers. Findings and caveats that apply to the study as a whole: Donor CMV infection status was unknown, potentially confounding age-related changes in expanded clonotypes. The long-lived group showed more naive CD4+ T cells, fewer expanded clones and increased TCR diversity than the aged group, suggesting age selection. As age increased, observed TCR beta diversity per million T cells dropped in a roughly linear way, and a significant reduction was already evident by age around 41. Because profiling used bulk unsorted PBMCs, naive and antigen-experienced compartments could not be compared conclusively. Estimates of total diversity based on one million sequenced T cells were considered lower bounds and underestimates. The percentage of naive T cells measured by flow cytometry correlated strongly with observed TCR beta diversity.

A distance of 9 bases separates the germline ends of V and J, which lose 2 bases and 5 bases respectively. The germline V gene sets CDR1 to SGHTA and CDR2 to FQGNSA. The CDR3 has 13 amino acids, counting the end cysteine and phenylalanine. Of the read, only the CDR3 DNA is kept; its 39 bases are in frame from base 1. Donors were approximately 42 systemically healthy Caucasian individuals from Russia aged roughly 6 to 100 years. Ten milliliters of peripheral blood were drawn from each donor into EDTA-treated Vacutainer tubes. PBMCs were isolated by Ficoll-Paque density-gradient centrifugation, with at least 6.5 million obtained per sample. Trizol reagent was used to extract total RNA from PBMCs, with at least 6 micrograms per sample. The percentages of naive CD45RAhigh/CD27high T cells were determined by flow cytometry on a PBMC aliquot from every donor. This clonotype was seen ten or more times. It has no known antigen specificity. No per-base quality is available; no much larger clone lies one base away.

Library preparation used 5' RACE. These reads were obtained on an Illumina HiSeq 2500. A second about 7 to 12 cycle PCR used a sample-barcoded 5' primer and a J-beta primer mix. A unique molecular identifier was introduced onto each TCR beta cDNA molecule by a template-switch 5' adaptor carrying 12 random nucleotides. Each sample yielded at least 3 million CDR3-containing paired-end reads. First-strand cDNA synthesis was performed from all RNA using the Mint cDNA synthesis kit, with priming by a TRBC-specific oligonucleotide. After uracil-DNA glycosylase treatment, a first 18-cycle PCR used universal primers M1SS and BC2_uni_R on all cDNA. Per the source publication's procedure: Normalization of each sample was performed by random selection of 1 million high-quality reads, each carrying a distinct molecular identifier. Instead of being binned into consensus sequences, reads with shared molecular identifiers were discarded. MiTCR, run with a Q25 quality threshold and the strictest error-elimination algorithm, handled CDR3 identification, clonotype clustering and error correction. A nonparametric unseen species model with Euler transformation was used to estimate a lower bound on total TCR beta diversity. TCRdb trimmed public reads at Q25 via fastp, called clones via MiXCR and kept in-frame beta chains. Each record represents a unique CDR3 protein, reported with the most common genes and DNA among its rows. The V and J calls were determined by TCRdb, not by the authors. Present in this sample are some 1,000,000 distinct CDR3 sequences, about 23% of which were seen just once. Approximately 0.75% of the sample goes to the ten largest clones.

These data are also associated with another study on T cells of mothers and their children. The second study reports: The donors were nine systemically healthy Caucasian individuals, made up of three mothers and their six children. cDNA synthesis consumed the entire amount of extracted RNA, loaded at about 1.6 ug RNA in each 15 ul reaction. Sample barcodes and 2-4 random nucleotides were added via the M1S primer in the second PCR. Each mother yielded over 9 million TCR beta CDR3 reads and each child 2.5 million to 3 million reads. In both related and unrelated pairs, thymic selection shapes the output of TCR recombination in a similar way, with inherited differences having only a minor effect. Normalized repertoire overlap was always slightly but never significantly higher in related than unrelated mother-child pairs. No persistent microchimeric T cell clones were found, with a detection sensitivity of 80 to 100 clones per million clonotypes. Deep NGS was used in the study to compare the TCR beta repertoires of mothers and children and to look for features that separate related mother-child pairs from unrelated individuals. Mothers averaged roughly 40 +/- 4 years of age and children averaged about 10 +/- 4 years. After adapter ligation was performed with NEBNext reagents, the libraries were sequenced on an Illumina HiSeq 2000 with 100+100 nt paired-end reads. To avoid cross-contamination, the mother libraries and the child libraries were prepared a month apart and sequenced in separate runs. For each donor, between roughly 500,000 and 2,300,000 distinct TCR beta clonotypes were identified. Naive TCR beta clonotypes were estimated from low-frequency clonotypes matched to each donor's FACS-determined naive share, without sorting.

The receptor was isolated from a girl aged 2-10 years in good health. Sequences were obtained from blood. Recombination linked TRBV7-2 to TRBJ2-5; 5 matching bases give a weak D call of TRBD2. The CDR3 reads as follows: CASSLLWTETQYF. The sequenced DNA: TGTGCCAGCAGCTTATTGTGGACTGAGACCCAGTACTTC.